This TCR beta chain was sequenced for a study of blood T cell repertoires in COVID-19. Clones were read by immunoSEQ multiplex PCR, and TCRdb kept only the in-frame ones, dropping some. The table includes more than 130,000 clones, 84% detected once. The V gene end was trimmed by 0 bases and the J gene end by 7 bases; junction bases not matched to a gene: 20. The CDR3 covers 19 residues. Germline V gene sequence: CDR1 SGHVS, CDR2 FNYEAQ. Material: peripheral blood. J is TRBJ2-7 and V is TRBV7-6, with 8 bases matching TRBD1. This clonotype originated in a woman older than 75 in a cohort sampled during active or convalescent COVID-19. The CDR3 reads CASSLARGVTGVGPREQYF. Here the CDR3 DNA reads TGTGCCAGCAGCTTAGCGCGCGGGGTGACAGGGGTGGGACCGCGGGAGCAGTACTTC.